This T cell receptor (beta chain) was captured by sequencing in a study of response to subunit inactivated influenza vaccine. Germline lookup yields CDR1 DFQATT and CDR2 SNEGSKA (reference sequence). The CDR3 spans 15 residues. The V and J ends lost 1 base and 2 bases, in that order; junction bases with no gene match: 4. Each CDR3 protein is one row after TCRdb ran MiXCR on the RT-PCR reads. The sample has fewer than 650,000 distinct CDR3 sequences, 10% to 15% seen once. Broader study findings: The authors put forward the suggestion that each seasonal influenza vaccination may bring in only a limited number of new T cells.

With respect to this clonotype: Antigen unknown.

The sequencing used PBMCs from blood, collected 40 to 50 days after vaccination. The chain employs TRBV20-1 and TRBJ2-2; 7 bases align to TRBD2. The TCR originated in a man in his fifties who received an inactivated influenza vaccine. The CDR3 coding sequence is TGCAGTGCTAGAGGGCCTAGCGGTAACACCGGGGAGCTGTTTTTT. It codes for CSARGPSGNTGELFF.